This T cell receptor beta chain derives from a study of cytomegalovirus exposure and HLA in healthy donors. PCR employed 60 Vbeta and 13 Jbeta primers. Repertoires were generated with immunoSEQ multiplex PCR, while TCRdb's copy carries only in-frame clones and drops some. The table has 100,000 to 150,000 clones, 77% seen once. As to this clone: What it recognizes is unknown.

Study-level results: Associated with cytomegalovirus, according to the listing, were 150 to 200 TCR beta chains.

The length of the CDR3 is 15 residues. V lost 6 bases and J lost 0, with 11 bases in between. Germline V gene data show CDR1 as SGHTA and CDR2 as FQGNSA. Sequencing was done on a sample of PBMCs. The chain uses TRBV7-2 and TRBJ1-4; D may be TRBD1 (6 bases). The TCR sequence derives from a male donor in good health and CMV-seropositive. The CDR3 DNA is TGTGCCAGCAGTCTGACAGGAGCAACTAATGAAAAACTGTTTTTT. Amino acids: CASSLTGATNEKLFF.